This record covers a single T cell receptor beta chain. This clone's antigen is unknown. No base quality information exists; no much larger clone differs at one position. The source of the sample is a study of blood T cell repertoires in COVID-19 (dated by TCRdb to the early 2020s). About the study as a whole: Samples from collaborators originated in the United States, Italy and Spain and spanned both the acute and convalescent phases of COVID-19. Where HLA class I and class II types were available, the types were taken from metadata supplied by the sample provider, not from assay-based typing. The repertoires were made available in a free public database intended to serve as a resource for research on the immune response to SARS-CoV-2. Samples were obtained from the ongoing ImmuneRACE study (first 160 participants) and from about 1,300 subjects provided by 6 global collaborators. The prospective study material was composed of cDNA or gDNA derived from T cells, B-cell-depleted T cells, or PBMCs. A de-identified subject ID, COVID-19 status, age in years and sex were almost always included in the sample metadata. Deeply sampled blood TCRbeta repertoires from subjects exposed to, actively infected with, or recovered from COVID-19 were included in the dataset.

TCRbeta CDR3 regions were amplified from genomic DNA by means of the immunoSEQ Assay, a bias-controlled multiplex PCR. The authors' pipeline ran thus. Nucleated cell counts per sample were estimated from amplification of reference gene primers within the assay. Sequence reads were collapsed and filtered to measure the absolute abundance of every unique TCRbeta CDR3 rearrangement. For each sample, productive Simpson clonality was calculated as the square root of Simpson's diversity index across productive rearrangements. TCRdb obtained this table from immuneACCESS and retained in-frame rearrangements with V and J assigned. These tables miss some clones; where compared with another copy, unresolved V genes account for less than half of the shortfall, and the remainder is unexplained. V and J calls and clone size follow that table, whereas D and trimming were derived from the DNA. The sample table contains about 290,000 clones; only one count was recorded for 75% to 90% of them. 2.5% to 3.5% of the sample rests with the top ten.

The collaborating institutions used their own protocols to collect whole blood in K2EDTA tubes. For TCRbeta analysis, collaborator samples were shipped as frozen whole blood, as isolated PBMCs, or as DNA extracted from either sample type. V loses 1 base at its end and J loses 1 base; junction bases beyond the gene matches: 2. Including the terminal cysteine and phenylalanine, the CDR3 comprises 16 residues. CDR3 DNA only is kept here, 48 bases in frame from base 1. CDR1 and CDR2 (KGHSH, LQKENI) derive from the germline V gene. What the research found in general, with its limitations: The amount of clinical and demographic metadata varied by source and participant and was provided uncurated.

The sequenced sample consisted of peripheral blood. This chain is built from TRBV18 and TRBJ2-2; 8 central nucleotides agree with TRBD1. The sequence derives from a woman in her twenties or thirties with active or convalescent COVID-19. For the CDR3, the sequence is CASSPQTGGNTGELFF. The DNA sequence follows: TGTGCCAGCTCACCACAAACAGGGGGGAACACCGGGGAGCTGTTTTTT.